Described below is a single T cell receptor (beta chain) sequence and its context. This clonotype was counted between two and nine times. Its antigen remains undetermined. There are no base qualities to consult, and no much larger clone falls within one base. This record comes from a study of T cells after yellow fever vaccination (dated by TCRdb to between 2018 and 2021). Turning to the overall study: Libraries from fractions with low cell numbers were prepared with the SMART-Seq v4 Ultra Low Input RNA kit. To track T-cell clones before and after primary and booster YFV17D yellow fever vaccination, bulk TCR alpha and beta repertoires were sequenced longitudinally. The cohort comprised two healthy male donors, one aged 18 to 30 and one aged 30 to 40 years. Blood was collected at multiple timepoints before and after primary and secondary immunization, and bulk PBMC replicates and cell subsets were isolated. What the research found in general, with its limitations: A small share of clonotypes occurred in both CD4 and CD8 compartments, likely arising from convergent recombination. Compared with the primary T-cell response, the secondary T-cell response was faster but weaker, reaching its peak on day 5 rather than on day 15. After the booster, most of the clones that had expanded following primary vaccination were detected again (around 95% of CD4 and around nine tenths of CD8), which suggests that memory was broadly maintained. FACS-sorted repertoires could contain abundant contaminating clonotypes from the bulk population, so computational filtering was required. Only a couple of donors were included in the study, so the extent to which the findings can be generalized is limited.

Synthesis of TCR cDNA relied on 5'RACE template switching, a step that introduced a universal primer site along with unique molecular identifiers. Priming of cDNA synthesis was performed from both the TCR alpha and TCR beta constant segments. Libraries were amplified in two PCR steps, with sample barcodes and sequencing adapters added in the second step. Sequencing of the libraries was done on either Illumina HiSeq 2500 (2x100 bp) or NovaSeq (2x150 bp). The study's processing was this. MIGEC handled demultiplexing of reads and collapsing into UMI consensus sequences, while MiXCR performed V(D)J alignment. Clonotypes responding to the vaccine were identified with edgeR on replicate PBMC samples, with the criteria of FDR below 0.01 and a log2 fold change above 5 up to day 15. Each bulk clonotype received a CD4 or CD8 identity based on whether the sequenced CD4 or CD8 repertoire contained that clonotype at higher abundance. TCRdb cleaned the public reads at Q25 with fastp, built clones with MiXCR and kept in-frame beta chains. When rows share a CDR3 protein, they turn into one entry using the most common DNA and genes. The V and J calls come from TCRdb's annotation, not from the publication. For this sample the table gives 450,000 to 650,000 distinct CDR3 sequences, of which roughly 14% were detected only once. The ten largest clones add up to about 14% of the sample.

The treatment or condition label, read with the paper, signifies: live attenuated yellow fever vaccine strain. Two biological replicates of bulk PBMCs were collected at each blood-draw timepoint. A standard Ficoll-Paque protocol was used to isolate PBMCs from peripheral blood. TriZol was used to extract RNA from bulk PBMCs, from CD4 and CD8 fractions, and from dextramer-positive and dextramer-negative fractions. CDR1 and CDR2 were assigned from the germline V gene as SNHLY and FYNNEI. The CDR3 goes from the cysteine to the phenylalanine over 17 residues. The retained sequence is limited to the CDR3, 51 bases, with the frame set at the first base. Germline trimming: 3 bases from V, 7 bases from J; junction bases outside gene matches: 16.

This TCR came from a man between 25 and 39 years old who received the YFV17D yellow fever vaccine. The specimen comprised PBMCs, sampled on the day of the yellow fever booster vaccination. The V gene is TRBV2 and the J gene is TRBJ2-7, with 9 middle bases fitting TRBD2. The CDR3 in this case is CASSDPWVTSGRREQYF. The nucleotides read TGTGCCAGCAGTGACCCGTGGGTGACTAGCGGCCGTCGTGAGCAGTACTTC.